The rows below give T cell receptor beta chains drawn from one sample of a study of T cell changes during pregnancy in multiple sclerosis. The protocol was immunoSEQ multiplex PCR, while the TCRdb copy is restricted to in-frame clones and leaves out a portion. This table has under 70,000 clones, about nine tenths appearing once. Sequencing was performed on peripheral blood, taken in the third trimester of pregnancy. The receptors derive from a female donor in good health, enrolled as a control in a pregnancy study. Both conserved end residues are part of each CDR3. Each record gives: V gene, clone size, D gene, J gene, CDR3 length, CDR3 DNA, CDR3 protein. D genes are given only for firm matches. Part of the rows lack a size; the others show once, few, many or a class for expanded clones.

V: TRBV2; size: NA; D: TRBD2; J: TRBJ2-5; length: 14; DNA: TGTGCCAGCAACCCGAGCGGGGGGGAAGAGACCCAGTACTTC; CDR3: CASNPSGGEETQYF
V: TRBV25-1; size: NA; D: NA; J: TRBJ1-1; length: 15; DNA: TGTGCCAGCAGTGACATTCCTTCGGGGGGGGGCCAAGCTTTCTTT; CDR3: CASSDIPSGGGQAFF
V: TRBV27; size: NA; D: NA; J: TRBJ2-3; length: 14; DNA: TGTGCCAGCAGTTGGGAGAGGAGCACAGATACGCAGTATTTT; CDR3: CASSWERSTDTQYF
V: TRBV7-8; size: NA; D: TRBD1; J: TRBJ1-2; length: 15; DNA: TGTGCCAGCAGCGCGAGGCGGACAGGCGTCTATGGCTACACCTTC; CDR3: CASSARRTGVYGYTF
V: TRBV6-1; size: NA; D: TRBD2; J: TRBJ2-3; length: 14; DNA: TGTGCCAGCATGAGGACTAGCGGTACAGATACGCAGTATTTT; CDR3: CASMRTSGTDTQYF
V: TRBV19; size: NA; D: TRBD1; J: TRBJ1-2; length: 15; DNA: TGTGCCAGTAGCCCCGGGACAGGGGGGGTCTATGGCTACACCTTC; CDR3: CASSPGTGGVYGYTF
V: TRBV21-1; size: NA; D: NA; J: TRBJ2-3; length: 16; DNA: TGTGCCAGCAGCAAAGTCGGTGCCAGGGGGACAGATACGCAGTATTTT; CDR3: CASSKVGARGTDTQYF
V: TRBV7-9; size: NA; D: NA; J: TRBJ2-3; length: 14; DNA: TGTGCCAGCAGCTTACACGGTAGCACAGATACGCAGTATTTT; CDR3: CASSLHGSTDTQYF
V: TRBV6-6; size: NA; D: NA; J: TRBJ1-1; length: 12; DNA: TGTGCCAGCAGGGACAGCGCCATTGAAGCTTTCTTT; CDR3: CASRDSAIEAFF
V: TRBV27; size: once; D: NA; J: TRBJ2-7; length: 13; DNA: TGTGCCAGCAGCCCAGGAATCGCCTACGAGCAGTACTTC; CDR3: CASSPGIAYEQYF
V: TRBV4-1; size: NA; D: TRBD1; J: TRBJ2-3; length: 16; DNA: TGCGCCAGCAGCCATTGGGACAGACTAAGCACAGATACGCAGTATTTT; CDR3: CASSHWDRLSTDTQYF
V: TRBV5-1; size: NA; D: NA; J: TRBJ1-2; length: 15; DNA: TGCGCCAGCAGCTTGGATGCGGGTACCGGCTATGGCTACACCTTC; CDR3: CASSLDAGTGYGYTF
V: TRBV7-7; size: NA; D: TRBD2; J: TRBJ2-1; length: 16; DNA: TGTGCTAGCAGCTTGACTAGCGGGGGGGCCGCGAATGAGCAGTTCTTC; CDR3: CASSLTSGGAANEQFF
V: TRBV29-1; size: once; D: TRBD1; J: TRBJ1-2; length: 13; DNA: TGCAGCGTTGTTGTAGGGGGCAACTATGGCTACACCTTC; CDR3: CSVVVGGNYGYTF
V: TRBV19; size: NA; D: TRBD2; J: TRBJ2-7; length: 14; DNA: TGTGCCAGTAGTTTCGGGACTAGCGTCTACGAGCAGTACTTC; CDR3: CASSFGTSVYEQYF
V: TRBV2; size: once; D: TRBD1; J: TRBJ1-1; length: 16; DNA: TGTGCCAGCAGTGAAATCGCAGGGGGCCTAAACACTGAAGCTTTCTTT; CDR3: CASSEIAGGLNTEAFF
V: TRBV10-3; size: NA; D: TRBD1; J: TRBJ1-4; length: 16; DNA: TGTGCCATCAGCCCAGGGGGCCCCTCAACTAATGAAAAACTGTTTTTT; CDR3: CAISPGGPSTNEKLFF
V: TRBV28; size: once; D: NA; J: TRBJ2-7; length: 14; DNA: TGTGCCAGCAGTTCGACATCTTCAACCTACGAGCAGTACTTC; CDR3: CASSSTSSTYEQYF
V: TRBV5-6; size: NA; D: TRBD1; J: TRBJ1-1; length: 14; DNA: TGTGCCAGCAGCTTCCTACAGGGGGCCGGTGAAGCTTTCTTT; CDR3: CASSFLQGAGEAFF
V: TRBV10-2; size: NA; D: TRBD1; J: TRBJ2-1; length: 14; DNA: TGCGCCTCGACACAGGGGCGCCTCTCTATTGAGCAGTTCTTC; CDR3: CASTQGRLSIEQFF
V: TRBV7-9; size: NA; D: NA; J: TRBJ2-7; length: 12; DNA: TGTGCCAGCAGCTTACCAGGGAACGAGCAGTACTTC; CDR3: CASSLPGNEQYF
V: TRBV5-1; size: NA; D: TRBD2; J: TRBJ2-5; length: 16; DNA: TGCGCCAGCAGCGTCACTAGCGGGGGGCCGGTGGAGACCCAGTACTTC; CDR3: CASSVTSGGPVETQYF
V: TRBV7-2; size: NA; D: TRBD2; J: TRBJ2-1; length: 14; DNA: TGTGCCAGCAGAATTAGCGGGAGTAGCAATGAGCAGTTCTTC; CDR3: CASRISGSSNEQFF
V: TRBV19; size: NA; D: NA; J: TRBJ1-5; length: 18; DNA: TGTGCCAGTAGTATAAAATTTGTGGACAGCTTTAGCAATCAGCCCCAGCATTTT; CDR3: CASSIKFVDSFSNQPQHF
V: TRBV19; size: NA; D: TRBD2; J: TRBJ2-1; length: 14; DNA: TGTGCCAGTGCCGTCGGGGGGGCCGTATATGAGCAGTTCTTC; CDR3: CASAVGGAVYEQFF
V: TRBV4-1; size: NA; D: TRBD2; J: TRBJ2-5; length: 16; DNA: TGCGCCAGCAGCCAAGGTGCTAGCGGGAGACAAGAGACCCAGTACTTC; CDR3: CASSQGASGRQETQYF
V: TRBV6-6; size: NA; D: TRBD2; J: TRBJ2-5; length: 15; DNA: TGTGCCAGCCCTCCTTGGGCGGGAGACCAAGAGACCCAGTACTTC; CDR3: CASPPWAGDQETQYF
V: TRBV14; size: NA; D: TRBD1; J: TRBJ2-7; length: 16; DNA: TGTGCCAGCAGCCAAGTGACAGGGCATGGAGAATACGAGCAGTACTTC; CDR3: CASSQVTGHGEYEQYF
V: TRBV7-7; size: few; D: NA; J: TRBJ2-7; length: 14; DNA: TGTGCTAGCAGCTTAAGCAGGGTCTCCTACGAGCAGTACTTC; CDR3: CASSLSRVSYEQYF
V: TRBV6-6; size: NA; D: NA; J: TRBJ1-1; length: 11; DNA: TGTGCCAGCAGCCCTACCATCGGGGCTTTCTTT; CDR3: CASSPTIGAFF
V: TRBV7-2; size: NA; D: NA; J: TRBJ2-6; length: 17; DNA: TGTGCCAGCAGCTCCCTTATCCTCTTCTCTGGGGCCAACGTCCTGACTTTC; CDR3: CASSSLILFSGANVLTF
V: TRBV7-8; size: NA; D: TRBD1; J: TRBJ1-3; length: 15; DNA: TGTGCCAGCAGCTTAGAGGGGGGACAGGGAGACACAAGGAATTTT; CDR3: CASSLEGGQGDTRNF
V: TRBV28; size: NA; D: TRBD2; J: TRBJ2-1; length: 15; DNA: TGTGCCAGCAGCGACCTAGCGGGGGTTTACAATGAGCAGTTCTTC; CDR3: CASSDLAGVYNEQFF
V: TRBV7-9; size: NA; D: NA; J: TRBJ1-2; length: 13; DNA: TGTGCCAGCAGCTCGATAGACAGCTATGGCTACACCTTC; CDR3: CASSSIDSYGYTF
V: TRBV6-1; size: once; D: NA; J: TRBJ2-1; length: 13; DNA: TGTGCCAGCAGTGAACCCCCCCTTCTAGCGCAGTTCTTC; CDR3: CASSEPPLLAQFF
V: TRBV5-6; size: NA; D: NA; J: TRBJ1-1; length: 14; DNA: TGTGCCAGCAGCTCAACAGGGATTGGGACTGAAGCTTTCTTT; CDR3: CASSSTGIGTEAFF
V: TRBV27; size: NA; D: NA; J: TRBJ1-1; length: 13; DNA: TGTGCCAGCATAGGCAGGATGAACACTGAAGCTTTCTTT; CDR3: CASIGRMNTEAFF
V: TRBV7-7; size: NA; D: NA; J: TRBJ2-7; length: 14; DNA: TGTGCTAGCAGCCCAGGAAGGGGTGGCGGCGAGCAGTACTTC; CDR3: CASSPGRGGGEQYF
V: TRBV7-9; size: NA; D: TRBD1; J: TRBJ1-1; length: 13; DNA: TGTGCCAGCAGCCCAACTGGACAGGTTGAAGCTTTCTTT; CDR3: CASSPTGQVEAFF
V: TRBV7-9; size: NA; D: TRBD1; J: TRBJ2-7; length: 14; DNA: TGTGCCAGCAGCGGGGGACAGACTTCCTACGAGCAGTACTTC; CDR3: CASSGGQTSYEQYF
V: TRBV9; size: NA; D: NA; J: TRBJ1-6; length: 14; DNA: TGTGCCAGCACCCAGGGCGTTTATAATTCACCCCTCCACTTT; CDR3: CASTQGVYNSPLHF
V: TRBV6-6; size: NA; D: TRBD1; J: TRBJ2-2; length: 16; DNA: TGTGCCAGCAGTTACTCGGGACAGGGAGGGCCCGGGGAGCTGTTTTTT; CDR3: CASSYSGQGGPGELFF
V: TRBV30; size: NA; D: TRBD1; J: TRBJ1-1; length: 16; DNA: TGTGCCTGGAGTAGGGTCCAGGGGGCCTTGGCCACTGAAGCTTTCTTT; CDR3: CAWSRVQGALATEAFF
V: TRBV5-1; size: NA; D: NA; J: TRBJ2-5; length: 14; DNA: TGCGCCAGCAGCTTGGGACTAGAGATGGGGACCCAGTACTTC; CDR3: CASSLGLEMGTQYF
V: TRBV29-1; size: NA; D: TRBD1; J: TRBJ1-1; length: 12; DNA: TGCAGCGCTGACAGGGCTGACACTGAAGCTTTCTTT; CDR3: CSADRADTEAFF
V: TRBV11-3; size: once; D: TRBD1; J: TRBJ2-7; length: 14; DNA: TGTGCCAGCAGCCGTCGGACAGGGGGCTACGAGCAGTACTTC; CDR3: CASSRRTGGYEQYF
V: TRBV7-9; size: NA; D: TRBD1; J: TRBJ2-7; length: 17; DNA: TGTGCCAGCAGCCCTGTTTTCGGGACAGGGGGCCGGTACGAGCAGTACTTC; CDR3: CASSPVFGTGGRYEQYF
V: TRBV30; size: NA; D: NA; J: TRBJ1-1; length: 13; DNA: TGTGCCTGGAGACCCGGGGGGAACACTGAAGCTTTCTTT; CDR3: CAWRPGGNTEAFF
V: TRBV9; size: NA; D: TRBD1; J: TRBJ2-2; length: 13; DNA: TGTGCCAGCAACACGGGACAGGGCGGGGAGCTGTTTTTT; CDR3: CASNTGQGGELFF
V: TRBV28; size: NA; D: NA; J: TRBJ2-7; length: 12; DNA: TGTGCCAGCAGTTTATTCCAATACGAGCAGTACTTC; CDR3: CASSLFQYEQYF
V: TRBV5-1; size: NA; D: NA; J: TRBJ1-1; length: 13; DNA: TGCGCCAGCAATTCCGGGATGGGAACTGAAGCTTTCTTT; CDR3: CASNSGMGTEAFF
V: TRBV7-3; size: NA; D: TRBD2; J: TRBJ2-1; length: 21; DNA: TGTGCCAGCAGCCGGCCCGAGACTAGCGGGGGGGCCTACCACTCCTACAATGAGCAGTTCTTC; CDR3: CASSRPETSGGAYHSYNEQFF
V: TRBV18; size: once; D: TRBD1; J: TRBJ2-3; length: 16; DNA: TGTGCCAGCTCACCAGGTCTTACAGGGGTCGCAGATACGCAGTATTTT; CDR3: CASSPGLTGVADTQYF
V: TRBV13; size: NA; D: NA; J: TRBJ2-7; length: 13; DNA: TGTGCCAGCAGCTTAGAGCCCTCCTACGAGCAGTACTTC; CDR3: CASSLEPSYEQYF
V: TRBV28; size: once; D: NA; J: TRBJ1-2; length: 15; DNA: TGTGCCAGCAGTCCCTCGACAGCCTACAACTATGGCTACACCTTC; CDR3: CASSPSTAYNYGYTF